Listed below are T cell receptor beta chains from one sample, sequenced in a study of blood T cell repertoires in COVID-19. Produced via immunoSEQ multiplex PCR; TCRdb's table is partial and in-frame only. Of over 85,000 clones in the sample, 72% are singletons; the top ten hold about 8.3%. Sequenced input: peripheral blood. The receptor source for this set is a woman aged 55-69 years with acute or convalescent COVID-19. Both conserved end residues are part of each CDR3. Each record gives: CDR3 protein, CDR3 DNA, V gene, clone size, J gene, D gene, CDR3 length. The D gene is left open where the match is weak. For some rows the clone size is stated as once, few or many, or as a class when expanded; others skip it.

CASSPDVLRARTEAFF	TGTGCCAGCAGTCCCGATGTTCTGAGGGCTCGCACTGAAGCTTTCTTT	TRBV28	few	TRBJ1-1	.	16
CASSLGRGAGNTIYF	TGTGCCAGCAGCTTGGGGAGGGGTGCTGGAAACACCATATATTTT	TRBV5-8	.	TRBJ1-3	.	15
CAGLGGGKSGYTF	TGTGCCGGGTTAGGTGGAGGGAAGAGTGGCTACACCTTC	TRBV7-9	.	TRBJ1-2	.	13
CASSGQRNTEAFF	TGTGCCAGCAGCGGACAGAGGAACACTGAAGCTTTCTTT	TRBV2	.	TRBJ1-1	.	13
CASRQGATIYEQYF	TGTGCCAGCCGACAGGGGGCGACTATCTACGAGCAGTACTTC	TRBV6-6	.	TRBJ2-7	TRBD1	14
CAWSQGGREADTQYF	TGTGCCTGGAGTCAGGGGGGCAGGGAAGCAGATACGCAGTATTTT	TRBV30	.	TRBJ2-3	.	15
CASSAGTGPLTPLHF	TGTGCCAGTAGCGCCGGGACAGGGCCGCTAACACCCCTCCACTTT	TRBV19	many	TRBJ1-6	TRBD1	15
CACRPNSYGYTF	TGTGCCTGCCGACCCAACAGCTATGGCTACACCTTC	TRBV30	.	TRBJ1-2	.	12
CASSLARLWQDQPQHF	TGTGCCAGCAGTTTGGCCCGCTTGTGGCAAGATCAGCCCCAGCATTTT	TRBV28	.	TRBJ1-5	.	16
CASSISGGVVSYF	TGTGCCAGTAGTATCAGTGGCGGGGTAGTAAGTTACTTT	TRBV19	.	TRBJ2-3	.	13
CATSQAGNSPLHF	TGTGCCACCAGTCAAGCCGGGAATTCACCCCTCCACTTT	TRBV24-1	.	TRBJ1-6	.	13
CASSQDFPGQGRCEQYF	TGTGCCAGCAGCCAAGATTTTCCCGGACAGGGTCGGTGCGAGCAGTACTTC	TRBV3-1/TRBV3-2	few	TRBJ2-7	TRBD1	17
CAISYRGDEQFF	TGTGCCATCAGTTACAGGGGGGATGAGCAGTTCTTC	TRBV10-3	.	TRBJ2-1	TRBD1	12
CASGRDRGRIGYTF	TGTGCCAGCGGCCGAGACAGGGGGCGCATCGGCTACACCTTC	TRBV6-5	.	TRBJ1-2	TRBD1	14
CASSLPGVGQPQHF	TGTGCCAGCAGTTTGCCCGGGGTGGGTCAGCCCCAGCATTTT	TRBV28	.	TRBJ1-5	.	14
CASSSWTGGTGELFF	TGTGCCAGCAGTTCCTGGACAGGGGGAACCGGGGAGCTGTTTTTT	TRBV27	.	TRBJ2-2	TRBD1	15
CASSQTGAYEQYF	TGTGCCAGCAGTCAAACAGGGGCCTACGAGCAGTACTTC	TRBV25-1	.	TRBJ2-7	TRBD1	13
CSVRQGNEKLFF	TGCAGCGTTAGACAGGGGAATGAAAAACTGTTTTTT	TRBV29-1	.	TRBJ1-4	TRBD1	12
CASRAFQNTEAFF	TGTGCCAGCAGGGCCTTCCAGAACACTGAAGCTTTCTTT	TRBV12-3/TRBV12-4	.	TRBJ1-1	.	13
CAISEATGVNTEAFF	TGTGCCATCAGTGAGGCGACAGGCGTGAACACTGAAGCTTTCTTT	TRBV10-3	once	TRBJ1-1	.	15
CASSPRQGITDTQYF	TGTGCCAGCAGCCCAAGACAGGGAATCACAGATACGCAGTATTTT	TRBV7-6	once	TRBJ2-3	TRBD1	15
CASSPGQGQTQYF	TGCGCCAGCAGTCCCGGACAGGGTCAGACCCAGTACTTC	TRBV4-1	.	TRBJ2-5	TRBD1	13
CASSAGGSPVGQPQHF	TGTGCCAGCAGCGCGGGGGGCAGCCCGGTGGGACAGCCCCAGCATTTT	TRBV9	.	TRBJ1-5	.	16
CASSPHRSGLANTGELFF	TGTGCCAGCAGCCCACACCGTTCGGGACTGGCTAACACCGGGGAGCTGTTTTTT	TRBV3-1/TRBV3-2	.	TRBJ2-2	.	18
CASSPPTGYDYEQYF	TGTGCCAGCTCACCACCGACAGGGTATGACTACGAGCAGTACTTC	TRBV18	.	TRBJ2-7	TRBD1	15
CASSQVQGNTEAFF	TGTGCCAGCAGCCAAGTACAGGGGAACACTGAAGCTTTCTTT	TRBV3-1/TRBV3-2	.	TRBJ1-1	.	14
CASSLGTGANYGYTF	TGTGCCAGCAGCTTGGGCACAGGGGCTAACTATGGCTACACCTTC	TRBV5-4	few	TRBJ1-2	TRBD1	15
CASSQEGQGAGGYTF	TGCGCCAGCAGCCAAGAAGGCCAGGGGGCAGGGGGCTACACCTTC	TRBV4-1	few	TRBJ1-2	TRBD1	15
CASSDPDRYSSPLHF	TGTGCCAGCAGTGACCCAGACAGGTACTCTTCACCCCTCCACTTT	TRBV25-1	.	TRBJ1-6	.	15
CASSPTESRGYTF	TGTGCCAGCAGCCCGACAGAGTCTAGAGGCTACACCTTC	TRBV7-9	few	TRBJ1-2	.	13
CASSGNSYNSPLHF	TGTGCCAGCAGTGGTAACTCCTATAATTCACCCCTCCACTTT	TRBV25-1	.	TRBJ1-6	.	14
CAWSREIGYGYTF	TGTGCCTGGAGTCGTGAGATCGGGTATGGCTACACCTTC	TRBV30	few	TRBJ1-2	.	13
CASSLEAGKTGELFF	TGCGCCAGCAGCTTGGAGGCAGGGAAGACCGGGGAGCTGTTTTTT	TRBV5-1	.	TRBJ2-2	.	15
CASSLGSRVSGSYEQYF	TGTGCCAGCAGCTTAGGAAGCAGAGTCAGCGGATCCTACGAGCAGTACTTC	TRBV7-2	.	TRBJ2-7	.	17
CASSQRGGGIQETQYF	TGTGCCAGCAGCCAACGAGGCGGGGGAATCCAAGAGACCCAGTACTTC	TRBV3-1/TRBV3-2	.	TRBJ2-5	TRBD2	16
CASSLQGNYGYTF	TGTGCCAGCAGCTTGCAGGGAAACTATGGCTACACCTTC	TRBV5-8	.	TRBJ1-2	.	13
CASSLESGGASNEQYF	TGCGCCAGCAGCTTGGAAAGCGGGGGGGCCAGCAACGAGCAGTACTTC	TRBV5-1	.	TRBJ2-7	TRBD2	16
CASNWDSKDGYTF	TGTGCCAGCAACTGGGACAGTAAGGATGGCTACACCTTC	TRBV28	.	TRBJ1-2	TRBD1	13
CASSPQGRGDGYTF	TGTGCCAGTAGCCCACAGGGGAGAGGAGATGGCTACACCTTC	TRBV19	.	TRBJ1-2	TRBD1	14
CASRQILTTNEKLFF	TGCGCCAGCAGACAGATCCTTACAACTAATGAAAAACTGTTTTTT	TRBV5-1	.	TRBJ1-4	.	15
CAISVDRVHEQFF	TGTGCCATCAGCGTCGACAGGGTTCATGAGCAGTTCTTC	TRBV10-3	.	TRBJ2-1	TRBD1	13
CASSQDGQGWGYGYTF	TGTGCCAGCAGCCAAGATGGGCAGGGGTGGGGCTATGGCTACACCTTC	TRBV4-2	.	TRBJ1-2	.	16
CASRSPLTGHQPQHF	TGTGCCAGCAGGTCCCCGCTGACAGGGCATCAGCCCCAGCATTTT	TRBV6-6	.	TRBJ1-5	TRBD1	15
CASLRSDRVIYGYTF	TGTGCCAGTCTCAGATCAGACAGGGTCATCTATGGCTACACCTTC	TRBV19	few	TRBJ1-2	TRBD1	15
CASSMETGAGGTDTQYF	TGTGCCAGCTCTATGGAAACAGGGGCTGGAGGCACAGATACGCAGTATTTT	TRBV2	.	TRBJ2-3	TRBD1	17
CATVAGGADTEAFF	TGTGCCACCGTCGCAGGGGGCGCGGACACTGAAGCTTTCTTT	TRBV24-1	.	TRBJ1-1	TRBD1	14
CSVEAPGQPQHF	TGCAGCGTTGAAGCCCCCGGTCAGCCCCAGCATTTT	TRBV29-1	few	TRBJ1-5	.	12
CASSSGLPLNEQFF	TGTGCCAGCAGTTCAGGTCTACCCCTCAATGAGCAGTTCTTC	TRBV27	.	TRBJ2-1	.	14
CASSFGDGQGRGYTF	TGTGCCAGCAGCTTCGGGGATGGACAGGGTCGGGGCTACACCTTC	TRBV5-5	.	TRBJ1-2	TRBD1	15
CAWSLGGGSGNTIYF	TGTGCCTGGAGTTTAGGCGGGGGCTCTGGAAACACCATATATTTT	TRBV30	.	TRBJ1-3	.	15
CASSSSDRHSGNTIYF	TGTGCCAGTAGTTCGTCGGACAGGCACTCTGGAAACACCATATATTTT	TRBV19	.	TRBJ1-3	TRBD1	16
CASSLAPSGGDNEQFF	TGCGCCAGCAGCTTGGCGCCTAGCGGGGGGGACAATGAGCAGTTCTTC	TRBV5-1	.	TRBJ2-1	TRBD2	16
CASSRLAGADTQYF	TGTGCCAGTAGTCGACTAGCGGGGGCAGATACGCAGTATTTT	TRBV19	.	TRBJ2-3	TRBD2	14
CASSFNRGQAEAFF	TGTGCCAGCAGCTTTAACAGGGGGCAGGCTGAAGCTTTCTTT	TRBV7-2	.	TRBJ1-1	TRBD1	14
CASSRGQGMDYGYTF	TGTGCCAGCAGCCGAGGACAGGGGATGGACTATGGCTACACCTTC	TRBV3-1/TRBV3-2	.	TRBJ1-2	TRBD1	15